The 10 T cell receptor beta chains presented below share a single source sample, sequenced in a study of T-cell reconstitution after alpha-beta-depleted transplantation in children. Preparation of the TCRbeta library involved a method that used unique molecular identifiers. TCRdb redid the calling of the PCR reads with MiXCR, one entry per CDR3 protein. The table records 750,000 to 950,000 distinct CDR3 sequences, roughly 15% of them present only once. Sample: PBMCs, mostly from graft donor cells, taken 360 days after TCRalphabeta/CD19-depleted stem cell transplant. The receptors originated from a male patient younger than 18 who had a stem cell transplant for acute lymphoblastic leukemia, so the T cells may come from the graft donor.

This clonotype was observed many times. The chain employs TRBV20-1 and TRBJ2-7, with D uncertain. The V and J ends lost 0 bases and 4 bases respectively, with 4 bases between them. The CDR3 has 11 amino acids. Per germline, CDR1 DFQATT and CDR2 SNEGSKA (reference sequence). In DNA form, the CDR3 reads TGCAGTGCTAGAGAACAATACGAGCAGTACTTC. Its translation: CSAREQYEQYF.

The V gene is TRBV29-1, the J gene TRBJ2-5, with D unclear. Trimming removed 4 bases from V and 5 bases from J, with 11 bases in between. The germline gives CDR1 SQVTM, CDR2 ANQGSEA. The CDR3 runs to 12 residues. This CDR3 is CSVGNSRETQYF. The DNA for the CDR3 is TGCAGCGTTGGAAACTCACGGGAGACCCAGTACTTC.

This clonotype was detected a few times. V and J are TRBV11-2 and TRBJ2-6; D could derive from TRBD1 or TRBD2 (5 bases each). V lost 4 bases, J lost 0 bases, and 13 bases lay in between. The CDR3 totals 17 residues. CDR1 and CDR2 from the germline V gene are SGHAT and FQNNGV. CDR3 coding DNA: TGTGCCAGCAGCTCCGGGGCATGGGGCTCTGGGGCCAACGTCCTGACTTTC. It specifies CASSSGAWGSGANVLTF.

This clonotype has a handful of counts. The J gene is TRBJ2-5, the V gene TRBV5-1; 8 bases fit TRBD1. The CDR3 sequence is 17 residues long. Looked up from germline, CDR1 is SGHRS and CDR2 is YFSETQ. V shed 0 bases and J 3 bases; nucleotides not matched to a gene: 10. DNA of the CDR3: TGCGCCAGCAGCTTGGTTTCAGGGGGCCAATGGGAAGAGACCCAGTACTTC. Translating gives CASSLVSGGQWEETQYF.

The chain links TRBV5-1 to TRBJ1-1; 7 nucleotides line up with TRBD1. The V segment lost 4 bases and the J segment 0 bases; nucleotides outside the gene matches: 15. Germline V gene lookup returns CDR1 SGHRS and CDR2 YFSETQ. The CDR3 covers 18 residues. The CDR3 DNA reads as TGCGCCAGCAGCCCAAGGGGGCAATTGGGTCGTTTGAACACTGAAGCTTTCTTT. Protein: CASSPRGQLGRLNTEAFF.

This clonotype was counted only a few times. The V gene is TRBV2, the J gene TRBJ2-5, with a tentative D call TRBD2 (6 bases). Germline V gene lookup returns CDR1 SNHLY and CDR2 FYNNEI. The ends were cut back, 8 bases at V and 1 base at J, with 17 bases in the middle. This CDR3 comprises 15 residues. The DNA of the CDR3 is TGTGCCAGCGACGAGATTAGCGGAGTCCAAGAGACCCAGTACTTC. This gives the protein CASDEISGVQETQYF.

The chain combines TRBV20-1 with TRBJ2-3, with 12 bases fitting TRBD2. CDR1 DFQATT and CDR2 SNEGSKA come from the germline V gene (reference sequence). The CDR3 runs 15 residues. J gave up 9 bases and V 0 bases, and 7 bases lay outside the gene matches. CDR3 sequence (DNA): TGCAGTGCTAGAGATATAACTAGCGGGGGGCCAACGCAGTATTTT. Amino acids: CSARDITSGGPTQYF.

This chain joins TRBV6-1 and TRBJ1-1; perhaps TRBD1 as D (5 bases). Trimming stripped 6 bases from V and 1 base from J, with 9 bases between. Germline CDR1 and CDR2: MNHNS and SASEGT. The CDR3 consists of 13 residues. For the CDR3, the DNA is TGTGCCAGCAGGAGGACATCGAACACTGAAGCTTTCTTT. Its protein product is CASRRTSNTEAFF.

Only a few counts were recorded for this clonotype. In nucleotides, the CDR3 is TGTGCCTGGAGTCTCCTAGCGGGAGAAGTGGAGTTCTTC. As protein: CAWSLLAGEVEFF. The J gene is TRBJ2-1, the V gene TRBV30; TRBD2 matches 10 bases. This CDR3 has 13 amino acids. Unmatched junction bases numbered 9, after V lost 2 bases and J lost 14 bases. Germline lookup yields CDR1 GTSNPN and CDR2 SVGIG (reference sequence).

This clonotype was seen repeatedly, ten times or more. The chain's CDR3 is CASSQIGVFTDTQYF. Here the CDR3 DNA reads TGTGCCAGCAGCCAGATCGGAGTTTTCACAGATACGCAGTATTTT. The V gene is TRBV3-2, the J gene TRBJ2-3. TRBV3-2 is recorded as a pseudogene. The CDR3 length is 15 residues.